This TCR beta chain appears in the sequencing data of a study of blood T cell repertoires in COVID-19. Sequenced by immunoSEQ multiplex PCR; TCRdb stores in-frame clones only, minus some. The sample carries approximately 170,000 clones, about 88% recorded once. The ends were cut back, 0 bases at V and 7 bases at J, with 10 bases in the middle. The CDR3 spans 15 residues. Germline V CDR1 and CDR2: LGHNA, YSLEER. This TCR was recovered from a woman between 18 and 29 years old who had recovered from COVID-19. This sequence joins TRBV4-3 and TRBJ1-6; no reliable D call. The source material was PBMCs or T cells enriched from blood (not recorded which). In DNA form, the CDR3 reads TGCGCCAGCAGCCAAGATGGAGGCCTCAATTCACCCCTCCACTTT. It is translated as CASSQDGGLNSPLHF.